The sequence of this T cell receptor beta chain was determined in a study of CD8+ T cells in alopecia areata. Background on the study: Tofacitinib administration to treated patients was oral, at 5 to 10 mg twice daily. Study results and limitations: Throughout tofacitinib, many expanded lesional clones continued to persist in scalp and blood. Sequences from scalp samples also cover resident alphabeta T cells of normal skin.

RNA was isolated and reverse transcribed to cDNA, the sequencing template. TCRdb keeps only in-frame clones here, not all; method: immunoSEQ multiplex PCR. Here the sample spans about 200,000 clones, roughly 60% being singletons. Treatment denoted: oral pan-JAK inhibitor, 5-10 mg twice daily. Cell sorting was applied to PBMCs, and CD4+ and CD8+ T cells were collected. On this clone itself: Its antigen is not known.

The CDR3 contains 14 residues. Germline-derived CDR1 and CDR2 are SGDLS and YYNGEE. V lost 1 base to trimming and J lost 8 bases, with 12 bases between them. The rearrangement links TRBV9 to TRBJ1-4; D is unclear. This specimen was CD4+ T cells sorted from blood, taken at week 24, from a patient treated with tofacitinib. The receptor was isolated from a human donor with alopecia areata. The CDR3 sequence is CASSVSQDPEKLFF. CDR3 coding DNA: TGTGCCAGCAGCGTAAGTCAGGATCCAGAAAAACTGTTTTTT.